The sequence of this T cell receptor (beta chain) was determined in a study of regulatory T cells in long-lasting Graves disease. This clonotype was seen at least ten times. No antigen is known for it. Overall study findings and caveats: TRBV28, TRBJ1-2 and TRBJ2-5 were favored in persistent disease. Persistent Graves' patients showed less TCR diversity than newly diagnosed ones.

Germline V gives CDR1 SGHAT, CDR2 FQNNGV. V lost 4 bases and J lost 0; bases outside the gene matches: 6. The CDR3 extends over 18 amino acids. The time point was: newly diagnosed GD, antithyroid drugs for less than 3 months. There was RNA extracted from PBMCs, and the TCR library was made from it. The authors built TCR beta libraries using iRepertoire HTBI primers and Arm-PCR of CDR3 regions. A single record per CDR3 protein comes from TCRdb applying MiXCR to the multiplex PCR reads. In the table there are 500,000 or so distinct CDR3 sequences, roughly 17% of which are singletons. This sample was shared with a second study, whose subject was T cells in Graves' hyperthyroidism and ophthalmopathy. That work contributes: Separation of ophthalmopathy from stable hyperthyroidism was achieved by a 13 V-J model. Ophthalmopathy, which appeared later, was predicted by the model a median approximately 6.7 months before onset.

The chain couples TRBV11-2 to TRBJ2-2; 12 bases map to TRBD2. This receptor was identified in a man aged 40-49 years with Graves disease. Sequences were derived from peripheral blood mononuclear cells (PBMCs), sampled at new diagnosis, from a patient treated with antithyroid drugs. The CDR3 region is CASSSIGTSGSNTGELFF. The CDR3 coding sequence is TGTGCCAGCAGCTCTATCGGGACTAGCGGGTCGAACACCGGGGAGCTGTTTTTT. The whole variable domain, remainder taken from reference TRBV11-2 and TRBJ2-2, is EAGVAQSPRYKIIEKRQSVAFWCNPISGHATLYWYQQILGQGPKLLIQFQNNGVVDDSQLPKDRFSAERLKGVDSTLKIQPAKLEDSAVYLCASSSIGTSGSNTGELFFGEGSRLTVL.